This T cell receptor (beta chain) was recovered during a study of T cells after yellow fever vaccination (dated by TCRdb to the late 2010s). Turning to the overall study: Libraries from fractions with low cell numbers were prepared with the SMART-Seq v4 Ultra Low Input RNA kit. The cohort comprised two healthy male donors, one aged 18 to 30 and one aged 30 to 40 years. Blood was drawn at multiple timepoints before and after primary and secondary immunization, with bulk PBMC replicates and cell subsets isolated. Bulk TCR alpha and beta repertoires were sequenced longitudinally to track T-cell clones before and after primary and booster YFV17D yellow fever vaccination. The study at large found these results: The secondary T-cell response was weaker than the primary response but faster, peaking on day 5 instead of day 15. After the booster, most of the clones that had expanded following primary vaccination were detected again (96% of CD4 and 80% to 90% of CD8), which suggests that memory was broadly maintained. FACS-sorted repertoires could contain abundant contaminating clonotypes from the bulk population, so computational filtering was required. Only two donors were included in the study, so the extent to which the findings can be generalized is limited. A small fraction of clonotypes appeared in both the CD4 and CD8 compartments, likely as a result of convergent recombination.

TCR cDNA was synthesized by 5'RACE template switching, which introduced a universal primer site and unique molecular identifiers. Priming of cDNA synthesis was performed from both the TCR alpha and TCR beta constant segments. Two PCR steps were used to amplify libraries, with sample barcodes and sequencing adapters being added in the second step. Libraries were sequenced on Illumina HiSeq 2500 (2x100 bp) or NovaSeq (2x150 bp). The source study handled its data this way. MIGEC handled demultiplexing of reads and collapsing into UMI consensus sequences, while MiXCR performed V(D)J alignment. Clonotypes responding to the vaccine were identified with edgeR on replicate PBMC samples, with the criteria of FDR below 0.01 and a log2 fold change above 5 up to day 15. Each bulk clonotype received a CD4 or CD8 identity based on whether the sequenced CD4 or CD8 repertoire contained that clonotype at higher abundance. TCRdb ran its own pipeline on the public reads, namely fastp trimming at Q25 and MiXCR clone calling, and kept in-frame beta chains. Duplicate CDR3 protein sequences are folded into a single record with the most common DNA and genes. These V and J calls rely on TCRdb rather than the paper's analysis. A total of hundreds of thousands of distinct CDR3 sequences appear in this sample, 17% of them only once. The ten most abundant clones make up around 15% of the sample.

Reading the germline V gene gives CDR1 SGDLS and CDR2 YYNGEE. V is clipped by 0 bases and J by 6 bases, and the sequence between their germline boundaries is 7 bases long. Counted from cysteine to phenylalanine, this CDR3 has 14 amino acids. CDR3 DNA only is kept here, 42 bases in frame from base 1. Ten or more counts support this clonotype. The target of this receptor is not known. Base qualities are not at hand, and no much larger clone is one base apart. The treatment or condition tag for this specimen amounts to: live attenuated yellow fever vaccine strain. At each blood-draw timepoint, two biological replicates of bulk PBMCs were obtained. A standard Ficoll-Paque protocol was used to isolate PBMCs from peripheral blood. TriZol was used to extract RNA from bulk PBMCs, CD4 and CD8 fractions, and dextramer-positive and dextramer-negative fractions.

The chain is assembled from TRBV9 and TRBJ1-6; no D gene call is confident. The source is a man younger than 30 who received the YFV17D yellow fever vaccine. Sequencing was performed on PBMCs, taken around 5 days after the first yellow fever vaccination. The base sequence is TGTGCCAGCAGCGTAGGGCTTTTTAATTCACCCCTCCACTTT. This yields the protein CASSVGLFNSPLHF.